The rows below give T cell receptor beta chains drawn from one sample of a study of neurological immune-mediated disorders. TCRdb passed the 5' RACE reads through MiXCR, listing each CDR3 protein once. The profile shows some 77,000 distinct CDR3 sequences, roughly 9% of them singletons. The specimen was PBMCs. These receptors originate from a man over 45 in good health. Each CDR3 is given with its conserved first and last residue. D genes are given only for firm matches. Size tells how often a clone was seen (once, few, many) or the class of an expanded clone, and some rows leave it out.

clone_size	v_call	j_call	d_call	cdr3_nt	cdr3_aa
many	TRBV12-3/TRBV12-4	TRBJ2-2	NA	TGTGCCAGCAGTTTAGAATACGGGGAGCTGTTTTTT	CASSLEYGELFF
many	TRBV5-6	TRBJ2-6	NA	TGTGCCAGCAGCTTGTTAGGGGCCAACGTCCTGACTTTC	CASSLLGANVLTF
many	TRBV28	TRBJ2-3	TRBD2	TGTGCCAGCATCGGACTAGCGGGAGGGTATCATACGCAGTATTTT	CASIGLAGGYHTQYF
many	TRBV7-3	TRBJ2-2	TRBD1	TGTGCCAGCAGCCAGGACAGGGGGAGGAACACCGGGGAGCTGTTTTTT	CASSQDRGRNTGELFF
many	TRBV6-6	TRBJ2-7	NA	TGTGCCAGCAGGACGAGCGGGACAGCTCACGAGCAGTACTTC	CASRTSGTAHEQYF
NA	TRBV19	TRBJ1-1	NA	TGTGCCAGTAGTATGATGGGTCAGGGGAAGAACACTGAAGCTTTCTTT	CASSMMGQGKNTEAFF
many	TRBV6-5	TRBJ1-1	NA	TGTGCCAGCAGTTACAAGGGGTGGAACACTGAAGCTTTCTTT	CASSYKGWNTEAFF
many	TRBV12-3/TRBV12-4	TRBJ1-4	TRBD1	TGTGCCAGCAGTCGACCGCCGGGACAGATAAATGAAAAACTGTTTTTT	CASSRPPGQINEKLFF
many	TRBV7-3	TRBJ2-1	TRBD2	TGTGCCAGCAGCTTAAGGGCTAGCGGGAGGGAGGGTAAGCAGTTCTTC	CASSLRASGREGKQFF
many	TRBV6-1	TRBJ2-5	TRBD2	TGTGCCAGCAGAGTGACTAGCGGGACCCCCCCCCAGACCCAGTACTTC	CASRVTSGTPPQTQYF
NA	TRBV20-1	TRBJ2-7	TRBD1	TGCAGTGCTATCTCCCCCGGGACAGGGAGGAACGAGCAGTACTTC	CSAISPGTGRNEQYF
many	TRBV7-2	TRBJ1-5	NA	TGTGCCAGCAGCTTAAGTTGGGGCAATAGCAATCAGCCCCAGCATTTT	CASSLSWGNSNQPQHF
few	TRBV7-2	TRBJ1-3	TRBD1	TGTGCCAGCAGCACCGCGGGGACAGGGGGCCGAAACACCATATATTTT	CASSTAGTGGRNTIYF
many	TRBV24-1	TRBJ2-6	NA	TGTGCCACCAGTCTAACGGGGCAGGCCAACGTCCTGACTTTC	CATSLTGQANVLTF
many	TRBV7-3	TRBJ1-1	NA	TGTGCCAGCAGCTTAATGATGAACACTGAAGCTTTCTTT	CASSLMMNTEAFF
many	TRBV5-1	TRBJ2-4	TRBD1	TGCGCCAGCAGCTCCGGGGCAGGGGGTAACATTCAGTACTTC	CASSSGAGGNIQYF
few	TRBV7-2	TRBJ2-1	TRBD2	TGTGCCAGCAGCTTCCGCCCGCTAGCGGGGGGGCCGAGTAATGAGCAGTTCTTC	CASSFRPLAGGPSNEQFF
medium-sized	TRBV28	TRBJ2-1	TRBD2	TGTGCCAGCAGTTTAAGTGGGGAAGGCGGGGGGGCGTACTACAATGAGCAGTTCTTC	CASSLSGEGGGAYYNEQFF